This TCR beta chain was profiled in a study of blood T cells in healthy people across ages. General study results and limits: A strong correlation between TCR beta diversity and naive T cell percentage was seen.

Each donor gave roughly 9.2 milliliters of peripheral blood. Sample-barcoded 5' priming and a J-beta primer mix drove a second PCR of 7 to 11 cycles. All cDNA molecules were each tagged by a template-switch adaptor with 12 random nucleotides. TCRdb independently ran MiXCR on the 5' RACE reads; one entry per CDR3 protein. The data show about 930,000 distinct CDR3 sequences, around 29% seen once. V lost 4 bases and J lost 2; bases outside the gene matches: 8. The CDR3 contains 18 residues. Germline assignment: CDR1 SGHDT and CDR2 YYEEEE. A note on this clonotype: What it binds is not known.

In addition, the sample was reused for a study of T cells of mothers and their children. That report adds: Donors were three healthy Caucasian mothers and their six children.

This clonotype was obtained from a woman aged 35 to 49 in good health. The sample consisted of blood. V usage is TRBV5-6 and J usage is TRBJ2-3; 15 bases fit TRBD2. The DNA for the CDR3 is TGTGCCAGCAGCCTAGGACTAGCGGGGGGGTTTGTCACAGATACGCAGTATTTT. Residues: CASSLGLAGGFVTDTQYF.